The entry that follows covers one T cell receptor beta chain sequence. Its antigen is unidentified. Germline V gene lookup returns CDR1 SGHTA and CDR2 FQGNSA. J lost 6 bases, V lost 5 bases, and 12 bases had no gene match. The CDR3 has 15 residues. Sequencing used immunoSEQ multiplex PCR; TCRdb keeps in-frame clones, though not all of them. The sample gives over a million clones, around 78% of which show up once; approximately 0.5% is in the top ten. CD4+ cells were split into CD45RA+ naive and CD45RA-negative memory subsets. This entry comes from a study of shared clonotypes between healthy human individuals. Study at large: Each donor's CD4 naive and CD4 memory cells filled three plates apiece, CD8 naive two, and CD8 memory one. Regarding the study as a whole: The authors sampled blood alone, and tissue repertoires likely differ. Measured sharing among donors was expected to vary with sequencing depth.

The receptor's source is a man between 18 and 29 years old in good health. Some clones in this sample may be carry-over from other donors' samples. This chain links TRBV7-2 with TRBJ1-1, with TRBD1 identical over 7 bases. The sample was memory CD4+ T cells from PBMCs. The subset here: CD45RA-negative fraction. Written as DNA, the CDR3 is TGTGCCAGCAGCACCCTACCACAGGGGTTGTCTGAAGCTTTCTTT. Residues: CASSTLPQGLSEAFF. The variable domain in full, completed from reference TRBV7-2 and TRBJ1-1, reads GAGVSQSPSNKVTEKGKDVELRCDPISGHTALYWYRQSLGQGLEFLIYFQGNSAPDKSGLPSDRFSAERTGGSVSTLTIQRTQQEDSAVYLCASSTLPQGLSEAFFGQGTRLTVV.